The 13 T cell receptor beta chains given below trace back to one sample, sequenced in a study of glioma-infiltrating T cells. TCR alpha and beta CDR3 regions were amplified from RNA using iRepertoire nested multiplex PCR. Each CDR3 protein is one row after TCRdb ran MiXCR on the multiplex PCR reads. The data show roughly 100,000 distinct CDR3 sequences, less than 30% seen once. The sample was glioma tissue, nonneoplastic brain tissue, or PBMCs (not recorded which). These TCRs come from a human donor with low-grade glioma or glioblastoma, undergoing nonglioma brain surgery, or in good health (not recorded which).

The sample holds many counts of this clonotype. This chain uses TRBV27 with TRBJ1-1; D is ambiguous. The germline V gene has CDR1 MNHEY and CDR2 SMNVEV (reference sequence). Deletions cut 0 bases from V and 0 bases from J, with 8 bases between. The CDR3 loop spans 15 amino acids. CDR3 DNA: TGTGCCAGCAGTTTATCGGACCCGTTGAACACTGAAGCTTTCTTT. Amino acid sequence: CASSLSDPLNTEAFF.

This clonotype came up a few times. The rearrangement uses TRBV3-1 and TRBJ2-1; D assignment may be TRBD1 or TRBD2 (6 bases each). The CDR3 contains 11 residues. The germline V and J ends were trimmed by 3 bases and 15 bases, with 12 bases remaining between them. Per germline, CDR1 LGHDT and CDR2 YNNKEL (reference sequence). DNA of the CDR3: TGTGCCAGCAGCCACGGAGGGGGTTCGTTCTTC. Encoded protein: CASSHGGGSFF.

At least ten counts were recorded for this clonotype. This rearrangement joins TRBV6-1 to TRBJ2-3; 11 bases align to TRBD2. This CDR3 has 18 residues. Germline lookup yields CDR1 MNHNS and CDR2 SASEGT. Trimming cost V 1 base and J 2 bases; bases outside gene matches: 8. CDR3 residues: CASSEGLAGGLNTDTQYF. The CDR3 bases are TGTGCCAGCAGTGAAGGGCTAGCGGGGGGACTTAACACAGATACGCAGTATTTT.

This clonotype came up a few times. The rearrangement links TRBV10-3 to TRBJ1-2; TRBD1 might be the D (6 bases). Germline V gives CDR1 ENHRY, CDR2 SYGVKD. The CDR3 has 15 amino acids. Deletions cut 3 bases from V and 2 bases from J, with 13 bases between. This chain's CDR3 is CAISDTGAPNYGYTF. The DNA for the CDR3 is TGTGCCATCAGTGACACGGGGGCGCCGAACTATGGCTACACCTTC.

There are many counts of this clonotype. The chain combines TRBV6-1 with TRBJ1-2; D might be TRBD1 (5 bases). The CDR3 totals 12 residues. Germline assignment: CDR1 MNHNS and CDR2 SASEGT. V lost 7 bases to trimming and J lost 8 bases, with 14 bases between them. CDR3 sequence reads: CASTVRGGGYTF. CDR3 bases: TGTGCCAGCACAGTAAGGGGAGGAGGCTACACCTTC.

As to this clonotype: This may be a read error: a much more frequent sequence differs by one nucleotide. V usage is TRBV28 and J usage is TRBJ1-2; 9 bases map to TRBD1. CDR1 MDHEN and CDR2 SYDVKM come from the germline V gene. CDR3 length: 13 amino acids. The CDR3 DNA reads TGTGCCAGCAGTTACGGACAGGGGTGGGGCTGCACCTTC. Encoded protein: CASSYGQGWGCTF.

The V call is TRBV12-3 or TRBV12-4, the J call TRBJ2-7; maybe TRBD1 (6 bases). CDR3 length: 15 amino acids. Trimming pared 1 base from V and 0 bases from J, leaving 10 bases between. Here the CDR3 reads CASSLEGDLSYEQYF. CDR3 nucleotides: TGTGCCAGCAGTTTAGAGGGGGACCTCTCCTACGAGCAGTACTTC.

To note about this clonotype: Just one base apart from a much larger clone, this may be a read error. V is TRBV7-2 and J is TRBJ2-3; 10 nucleotides match TRBD1. This CDR3 contains 16 residues. The V gene's germline CDR1 is SGHTA and CDR2 FQGNSA. The CDR3, as DNA: TGCGCCAGCAGCCATCCCCCGGGACAGGGGACGAATACGCAGTGTTTT. Its translation is CASSHPPGQGTNTQCF.

Only a few counts were recorded for this clonotype. Being one base from a much bigger clone, this may be a read error. The V and J genes are TRBV28 and TRBJ1-1; weak D call: TRBD1 (6 bases). The CDR3 contains 15 residues. V was pared by 4 bases and J by 6 bases, with 18 bases between. Germline V gene sequence: CDR1 MDHEN, CDR2 SYDVKM. CDR3 protein: CASSSQDRRGAEAFF. The DNA for the CDR3 is TGTGCCAGCAGTTCACAGGACAGACGGGGCGCTGAAGCTTTCTTT. Drawing the rest from reference TRBV28 and TRBJ1-1, the complete variable domain is DVKVTQSSRYLVKRTGEKVFLECVQDMDHENMFWYRQDPGLGLRLIYFSYDVKMKEKGDIPEGYSVSREKKERFSLILESASTNQTSMYLCASSSQDRRGAEAFFGQGTRLTVV.

The chain links TRBV6-1 to TRBJ1-2, with D possibly being TRBD1 (5 bases). The CDR3 has 16 residues. Germline V gene data show CDR1 as MNHNS and CDR2 as SASEGT. Deletions cut 5 bases from V and 0 bases from J, with 16 bases between. Here the CDR3 DNA reads TGTGCCAGCAGTTCCCGTTTAGGGGAAGCTAACTATGGCTACACCTTC. As protein: CASSSRLGEANYGYTF.

This clonotype was found once. Since a much larger clone is just one base distant, this may be a read error. The rearrangement uses TRBV29-1 and TRBJ1-2, with 7 bases identical to TRBD1. Germline lookup yields CDR1 SQVTM and CDR2 ANQGSEA. This CDR3 is built from 12 residues. The CDR3 loop reads CSAEEGAYGYTF. The CDR3 DNA sequence: TGCAGCGCTGAAGAGGGGGCCTATGGCTACACCTTC.

The genes are TRBV19 and TRBJ1-5; no firm D call. Trimming stripped 2 bases from V and 0 bases from J, with 20 bases between. The germline V gene has CDR1 LNHDA and CDR2 SQIVND (reference sequence). This CDR3 has 19 amino acids. CDR3 amino acids: CASSITRMGPSDSNQPQHF. The CDR3 nucleotides are TGTGCCAGTAGTATAACCCGCATGGGTCCATCGGATAGCAATCAGCCCCAGCATTTT.

In the case of this clonotype: With a much larger clone just one base away, this may be a read error. The chain couples TRBV6-1 to TRBJ2-7; D is ambiguous. This CDR3 comprises 14 residues. The germline V gene encodes CDR1 MNHNS and CDR2 SASEGT. V was clipped by 10 bases and J by 6 bases, with 22 bases between them. CDR3 loop: CATSPGPAPAEQYF. The DNA for the CDR3 is TGTGCCACCAGCCCCGGACCGGCTCCCGCCGAGCAGTACTTC.